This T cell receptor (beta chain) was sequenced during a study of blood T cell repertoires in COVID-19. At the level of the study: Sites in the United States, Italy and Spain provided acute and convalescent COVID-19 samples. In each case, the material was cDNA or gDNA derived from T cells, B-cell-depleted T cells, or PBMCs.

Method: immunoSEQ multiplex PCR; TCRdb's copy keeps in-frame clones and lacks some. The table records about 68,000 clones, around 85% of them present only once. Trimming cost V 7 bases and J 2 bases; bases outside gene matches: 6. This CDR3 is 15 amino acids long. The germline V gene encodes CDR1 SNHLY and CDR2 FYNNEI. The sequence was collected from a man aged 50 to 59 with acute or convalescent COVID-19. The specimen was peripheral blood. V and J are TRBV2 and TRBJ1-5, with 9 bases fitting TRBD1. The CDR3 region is CASTWTGEGNQPQHF. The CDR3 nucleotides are TGTGCCAGCACCTGGACAGGGGAGGGCAATCAGCCCCAGCATTTT.